The 23 T cell receptor beta chains below were found in one sample sequenced in a study of blood T cell repertoires in COVID-19 (dated by TCRdb to the early 2020s). The library was made by the immunoSEQ multiplex PCR assay. As stored in TCRdb, this immuneACCESS dataset retains in-frame rearrangements with V and J assigned. A fraction of the clones does not appear; measured against another copy, unresolved V genes explain less than half of the discrepancy, and the remainder lacks a known reason. Present in this sample are some 240,000 clones, 80% of which were seen just once. More than 10% of the sample rests with the top ten. Source material: peripheral blood. All receptors derive from a human donor in a cohort sampled during active COVID-19.

The chain couples TRBV10-3 to TRBJ2-7; D uncertain. Deletions cut 0 bases from V and 3 bases from J, with 9 bases between. The CDR3 runs 14 residues. In germline, CDR1 is ENHRY, CDR2 SYGVKD. The CDR3 loop is CAISESKSVYEQYF. CDR3 sequence (DNA): TGTGCCATCAGTGAGTCAAAATCGGTCTACGAGCAGTACTTC.

V and J are TRBV20-1 and TRBJ2-7, with 7 bases matching TRBD1. Germline CDR1 DFQATT, CDR2 SNEGSKA (reference sequence). CDR3 length: 11 amino acids. V shed 5 bases and J 5 bases; nucleotides not matched to a gene: 3. The CDR3, as DNA: TGCAGTGCTTCTGGACAGGACGAGCAGTACTTC. This encodes CSASGQDEQYF.

The chain links TRBV19 to TRBJ2-3, with 8 bases matching TRBD2. The CDR3 has 17 residues. Germline V gene data show CDR1 as LNHDA and CDR2 as SQIVND (reference sequence). After removal of 6 bases from V and 2 bases from J, the junction contained 13 bases not matched to a gene. The CDR3 sequence: CASSPRPGLDLTDTQYF. The CDR3 DNA is TGTGCCAGTAGCCCGCGACCGGGACTAGACCTCACAGATACGCAGTATTTT.

This chain links TRBV5-6 with TRBJ2-3, with D possibly matching TRBD1 (5 bases). V was pared by 1 base and J by 2 bases, with 11 bases between. The germline V gene has CDR1 SGHDT and CDR2 YYEEEE. The CDR3 sequence is 15 residues long. For the CDR3, the DNA is TGTGCCAGCAGCTTGCCGACAGCCAACACAGATACGCAGTATTTT. Translation gives CASSLPTANTDTQYF.

This chain links TRBV19 with TRBJ2-5; 8 bases map to TRBD2. Germline CDR1 is LNHDA and CDR2 is SQIVND (reference sequence). Germline trimming cut 6 bases from V and 5 bases from J; bases unmatched to any gene: 11. This CDR3 has 15 amino acids. The CDR3 reads CASRPPGLAGETQYF. Here the CDR3 DNA reads TGTGCCAGTAGGCCGCCCGGACTAGCTGGGGAGACCCAGTACTTC.

In nucleotides, the CDR3 is TGTGCCAGTAGCATCAATACAGGGCCCTCACCCCTCCACTTT. Translation gives CASSINTGPSPLHF. V usage is TRBV19 and J usage is TRBJ1-6, with D tentatively TRBD1 (6 bases). Germline CDR1 LNHDA, CDR2 SQIVND (reference sequence). The V and J ends lost 6 bases and 10 bases respectively, with 16 bases between them. The CDR3 has 14 amino acids.

The chain employs TRBV19 and TRBJ1-1; D gene unclear. Deletions cut 6 bases from V and 0 bases from J, with 5 bases between. This CDR3 contains 12 residues. CDR1 is LNHDA and CDR2 is SQIVND in the germline V gene (reference sequence). In nucleotides, the CDR3 is TGTGCCAGTAGCCGTCTGAACACTGAAGCTTTCTTT. It yields the protein CASSRLNTEAFF.

This sequence joins TRBV28 and TRBJ1-2; no clear D gene. In germline, CDR1 is MDHEN, CDR2 SYDVKM. This CDR3 has 14 residues. V lost 2 bases to trimming and J lost 8 bases, with 15 bases between them. CDR3 in amino acids: CASSLLKGPEGYTF. The CDR3 DNA reads TGTGCCAGCAGTTTACTGAAAGGCCCGGAGGGCTACACCTTC.

The rearrangement links TRBV27 to TRBJ2-1; no reliable D call. Trimming shortened V by 0 bases and J by 0 bases, and 9 bases separated the two germline ends. The CDR3 extends over 16 amino acids. The V gene's germline CDR1 is MNHEY and CDR2 SMNVEV (reference sequence). CDR3 in amino acids: CASSLSGVSSYNEQFF. CDR3 nucleotide sequence: TGTGCCAGCAGTTTATCGGGCGTCAGCTCCTACAATGAGCAGTTCTTC.

This chain joins TRBV28 and TRBJ2-5, with D perhaps TRBD1 (5 bases). V gave up 2 bases and J gave up 5 bases, with 9 bases separating them. Germline CDR1 is MDHEN and CDR2 is SYDVKM. This CDR3 contains 13 residues. Here the CDR3 reads CASSLRQTETQYF. The CDR3 DNA is TGTGCCAGCAGTTTACGACAGACGGAGACCCAGTACTTC.

V and J are TRBV11-3 and TRBJ2-2; 8 bases fit TRBD1. The CDR3 runs to 17 residues. The V and J ends lost 0 bases and 0 bases, in that order; junction bases with no gene match: 3. CDR1 and CDR2 (germline): SGHNT, YENEEA. The CDR3 DNA reads TGTGCCAGCAGCTTAGACAGGGACAGGTCGAACACCGGGGAGCTGTTTTTT. Its translation: CASSLDRDRSNTGELFF.

This chain's CDR3 is CASSLVQVEGYTF. CDR3 DNA sequence: TGTGCCAGCAGTTTAGTCCAGGTGGAAGGCTACACCTTC. The rearrangement uses TRBV28 and TRBJ1-2, with D uncertain. CDR1 MDHEN and CDR2 SYDVKM come from the germline V gene. V gave up 2 bases and J gave up 8 bases, with 12 bases separating them. The CDR3 consists of 13 residues.

This clone was found a few times. The rearrangement joins TRBV27 to TRBJ1-1; 9 bases agree with TRBD1. The CDR3 consists of 13 residues. CDR1 is MNHEY and CDR2 is SMNVEV in the germline V gene (reference sequence). The trim removed 6 bases at V and 4 bases at J, leaving 3 bases unmatched. For the CDR3, the DNA is TGTGCCAGCAGAGGACAGGGGTTCACTGAAGCTTTCTTT. Encoded protein: CASRGQGFTEAFF.

This chain links TRBV11-2 with TRBJ2-3, with a possible D match to TRBD1 (6 bases). The CDR3 is 15 residues long. Trimming took 5 bases from V and 3 from J, leaving 15 bases between them. CDR1 is SGHAT and CDR2 is FQNNGV in the germline V gene. The CDR3 loop is CASSKDSSRTDTQYF. CDR3 sequence (DNA): TGTGCCAGCAGCAAGGACAGTTCGAGGACAGATACGCAGTATTTT.

V is TRBV5-1 and J is TRBJ1-1, with TRBD1 matching over 7 bases. The trim removed 0 bases at V and 1 base at J, leaving 9 bases unmatched. Looked up from germline, CDR1 is SGHRS and CDR2 is YFSETQ. CDR3 length: 17 amino acids. The CDR3 reads CASSLGGTVNRNTEAFF. The DNA of the CDR3 is TGCGCCAGCAGCTTGGGGGGGACAGTTAATAGGAACACTGAAGCTTTCTTT.

This chain joins TRBV18 and TRBJ1-1, with 7 positions matching TRBD1. Germline trimming cut 2 bases from V and 5 bases from J; bases unmatched to any gene: 8. The CDR3 spans 15 residues. The germline gives CDR1 KGHSH, CDR2 LQKENI. Here the CDR3 reads CASSPEGDSQTEAFF. The CDR3 DNA is TGTGCCAGCTCACCAGAAGGGGACAGCCAAACTGAAGCTTTCTTT.

V usage is TRBV28 and J usage is TRBJ1-1; unclear D gene. Germline V CDR1 and CDR2: MDHEN, SYDVKM. The CDR3 loop spans 13 amino acids. V lost 6 bases and J lost 0, with 8 bases in between. The CDR3 DNA follows: TGTGCCAGCAGGGGGAGTGTGAACACTGAAGCTTTCTTT. Its translation is CASRGSVNTEAFF.

The gene calls are TRBV30 and TRBJ1-5; the D is unclear. V shed 0 bases and J shed 0 bases, with 15 bases lying between them. CDR3 length: 17 residues. CDR1 and CDR2 from the germline V gene are GTSNPN and SVGIG (reference sequence). The CDR3 loop is CAWSVPGFEGSNQPQHF. The CDR3 DNA sequence: TGTGCCTGGAGTGTACCCGGGTTCGAGGGTAGCAATCAGCCCCAGCATTTT.

The rearrangement uses TRBV6-5 and TRBJ1-5; tentatively, D is TRBD1 (6 bases). The CDR3 runs 13 residues. Trimming removed 8 bases from V and 4 bases from J, with 12 bases in between. Per the germline V gene, CDR1 is MNHEY and CDR2 is SVGAGI. The CDR3 reads CASRQVLNQPQHF. DNA of the CDR3: TGTGCCAGCCGACAGGTACTAAATCAGCCCCAGCATTTT.

This chain links TRBV23-1 with TRBJ2-7; possibly TRBD2 for D (6 bases). TRBV23-1 is assigned to the ORF class and has an uncertain function. The CDR3 is made up of 18 amino acids. Trimming cost V 0 bases and J 6 bases, with 24 bases left between them. The CDR3 DNA sequence: TGCGCCAGCAGTCAATCAGCTAAATTGGACGGGAGAGGGCGCGAGCAGTACTTC. This encodes CASSQSAKLDGRGREQYF.

As to this clone: The same CDR3 can be traced to other DNA sequences in this sample. The chain carries TRBV2 and TRBJ2-7; a possible D gene is TRBD1 (6 bases). V lost 6 bases and J 3 bases, leaving 12 bases between the germline ends. Germline-derived CDR1 and CDR2 are SNHLY and FYNNEI. The CDR3 runs to 13 residues. The CDR3 loop is CASSPDRRYEQYF. Here the CDR3 DNA reads TGTGCCAGCAGCCCCGACAGGCGCTACGAGCAGTACTTC.

This clone was observed once. CDR3 bases: TGCAGCGTCGGGACTTGGCGGACTGAAGCTTTCTTT. Amino acid sequence: CSVGTWRTEAFF. The chain has TRBV29-1 and TRBJ1-1, with a tentative D call TRBD1 (5 bases). The CDR3 has 12 residues. V was clipped by 6 bases and J by 5 bases, with 13 bases between them. CDR1 and CDR2 from the germline V gene are SQVTM and ANQGSEA.

The rearrangement uses TRBV28 and TRBJ2-7; tentative D call: TRBD2 (7 bases). This CDR3 contains 13 residues. Trimming pared 6 bases from V and 3 bases from J, leaving 12 bases between. From germline, CDR1 is MDHEN and CDR2 SYDVKM. The CDR3 is CASRGGLGYEQYF. The CDR3 DNA follows: TGTGCCAGCAGGGGGGGGCTGGGCTACGAGCAGTACTTC.